This T cell receptor (beta chain) was identified in a study of beta chain features in type 1 diabetes. Blood was drawn once from each donor into heparinised tubes. The draws averaged roughly 120 mL. Sequenced material consisted of expressed TCRB transcripts (all of the isolated RNA was reverse transcribed). Libraries were prepared by immunoSEQ multiplex PCR; TCRdb keeps only in-frame clonotypes and omits some of them. The sample holds 250,000 to 300,000 clones, 7.5% to 9.5% seen once. The sequencing input was central memory CD4+ T cells from blood. The TCR was taken from a young woman in good health.

The CDR3 spells CASSWGQGAIEAFF. CDR3 in DNA: TGCGCCAGCAGCTGGGGACAGGGGGCTATCGAAGCTTTCTTT. This chain joins TRBV5-1 and TRBJ1-1, with 12 bases aligning to TRBD1. The CDR3 has 14 amino acids. The ends lost 3 bases at V and 8 bases at J; junction bases unmatched: 5. Germline CDR1 and CDR2: SGHRS and YFSETQ.